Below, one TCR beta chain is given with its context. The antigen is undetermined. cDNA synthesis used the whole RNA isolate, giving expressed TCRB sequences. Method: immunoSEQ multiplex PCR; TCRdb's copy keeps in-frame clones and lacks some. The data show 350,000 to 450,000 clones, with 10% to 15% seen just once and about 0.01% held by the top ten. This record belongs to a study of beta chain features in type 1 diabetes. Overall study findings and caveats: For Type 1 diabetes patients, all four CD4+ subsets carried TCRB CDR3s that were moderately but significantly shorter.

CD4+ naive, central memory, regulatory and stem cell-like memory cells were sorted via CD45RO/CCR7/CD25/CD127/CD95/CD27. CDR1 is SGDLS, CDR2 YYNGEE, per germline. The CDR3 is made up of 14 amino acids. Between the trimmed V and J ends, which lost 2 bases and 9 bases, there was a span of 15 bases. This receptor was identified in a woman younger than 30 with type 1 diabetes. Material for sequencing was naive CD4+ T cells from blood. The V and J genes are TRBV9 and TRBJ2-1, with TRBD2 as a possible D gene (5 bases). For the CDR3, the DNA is TGTGCCAGCAGCGTTGTTGGGGAGTCGGGTGAGCAGTTCTTC. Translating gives CASSVVGESGEQFF.